Below are 20 T cell receptor beta chains sequenced from a single sample in a study of T cells in Graves' hyperthyroidism and ophthalmopathy. There were TCR beta CDR3 regions amplified from RNA transcripts. HTBI primers drove first-round RT-PCR of the TCR CDR3. TCRdb re-analysed the multiplex PCR reads in MiXCR, keeping a single row per CDR3 protein. The profile covers almost 600,000 distinct CDR3 sequences, with around 45% appearing a single time and around 7.7% taken by the ten largest. Material: peripheral blood or thyroid tissue (not recorded which). These receptors were obtained from a woman under 30 with Graves' hyperthyroidism.

CDR3 coding DNA: TGTGCCAGCAGGGAACCCGGGAGGAACACTGAAGCTTTCTTT. Its protein product is CASREPGRNTEAFF. The chain carries TRBV7-2 and TRBJ1-1; D gene ambiguous. Germline CDR1 reads SGHTA; CDR2 reads FQGNSA. Trimming cost V 6 bases and J 1 base, with 12 bases left between them. This CDR3 has 14 residues.

This clonotype was counted at least ten times. V gene TRBV2 combines with J gene TRBJ1-5; D remains ambiguous. Trimming removed 4 bases from V and 2 bases from J, with 18 bases in between. The CDR3 is 17 residues long. CDR1 is SNHLY, CDR2 FYNNEI, per germline. As DNA, the CDR3 is TGTGCCAGCAGTGGTTCGTTATCGGGGTCAGGCAATCAGCCCCAGCATTTT. This encodes CASSGSLSGSGNQPQHF.

This clonotype was observed at least ten times. This chain uses TRBV6-1 with TRBJ2-6; 9 nucleotides line up with TRBD1. Germline loops: CDR1 MNHNS, CDR2 SASEGT. This CDR3 has 14 amino acids. J lost 9 bases, V lost 6 bases, and 6 bases had no gene match. The CDR3 loop is CASRNRGLDNVLTF. Here the CDR3 DNA reads TGTGCCAGCAGGAACAGGGGGCTGGACAACGTCCTGACTTTC.

The count of this clonotype is one. A read error may explain this, as a much larger clone is one base away. J is TRBJ1-5 and V is TRBV12-3 or TRBV12-4, with 9 bases identical to TRBD1. The CDR3 loop spans 17 amino acids. This chain's CDR3 is CANSLESDRGFGQPQHF. The CDR3 bases are TGTGCCAACAGTTTAGAGTCGGACAGGGGATTTGGTCAGCCCCAGCATTTT.

Ten or more counts support this clonotype. V gene TRBV20-1 combines with J gene TRBJ2-5; no firm D call. The CDR3 totals 12 residues. V lost 3 bases and J 5 bases, leaving 10 bases between the germline ends. The germline V gene has CDR1 DFQATT and CDR2 SNEGSKA (reference sequence). DNA of the CDR3: TGCAGTGCTAGGGTTCAGTGGGAGACCCAGTACTTC. Protein product: CSARVQWETQYF.

The chain links TRBV2 to TRBJ2-1; 10 nucleotides align to TRBD2. In germline, CDR1 is SNHLY, CDR2 FYNNEI. V was clipped by 6 bases and J by 4 bases; unmatched bases: 6. There are 15 residues in the CDR3. Here the CDR3 DNA reads TGTGCCAGCAGAGCTAGCGGGAGATATTACAATGAGCAGTTCTTC. It specifies CASRASGRYYNEQFF.

About this clonotype: This sequence may be a read error, since a much larger clone differs from it by one base. The chain has TRBV6-1 and TRBJ2-7; maybe TRBD2 (6 bases). The germline gives CDR1 MNHNS, CDR2 SASEGT. The CDR3 consists of 17 residues. CDR3 in DNA: TGTGCCATCAGTCACATAGACGGCAGACTGGAGGGGCACGAGCAGTACTTC. Translation: CAISHIDGRLEGHEQYF.

This clonotype was found many times. The CDR3 loop is CSAREPGQGALYSPLHF. The CDR3 region has the DNA TGCAGTGCTAGGGAACCGGGACAGGGGGCCCTATATTCACCCCTCCACTTT. This chain uses TRBV20-1 with TRBJ1-6, with 12 bases matching TRBD1. In germline, CDR1 is DFQATT, CDR2 SNEGSKA (reference sequence). This CDR3 is 17 amino acids long. V dropped 3 bases and J dropped 8; count of bases not matched to a gene: 11.

This chain connects TRBV6-4 to TRBJ1-2; no firm D call. Trimming removed 0 bases from V and 6 bases from J, with 8 bases in between. Germline CDR1 is MRHNA and CDR2 is SNTAGT. The CDR3 has 13 residues. The CDR3 is CASSDSAEDGYTF. The CDR3 DNA sequence: TGTGCCAGCAGTGACTCGGCGGAGGATGGCTACACCTTC.

About this clonotype: This may be a read error: a much more frequent sequence differs by one nucleotide. The chain links TRBV20-1 to TRBJ2-7; possibly TRBD1 for D (6 bases). This CDR3 has 14 amino acids. Per the germline V gene, CDR1 is DFQATT and CDR2 is SNEGSKA (reference sequence). V lost 0 bases to trimming and J lost 9 bases, with 18 bases between them. CDR3 DNA: TGCAGTGCTAGAGATAGGGAGACAGGAGGAGGGCAGTACTTC. Protein sequence: CSARDRETGGGQYF.

The rearrangement joins TRBV10-3 to TRBJ2-6; 9 bases map to TRBD1. CDR3 size: 16 residues. CDR1 ENHRY and CDR2 SYGVKD come from the germline V gene. V trimming: 6 bases; J trimming: 0 bases; junction bases outside the gene matches: 3. The CDR3 is CAISKDRGSGANVLTF. The CDR3, as DNA: TGTGCCATCAGCAAGGACAGGGGCTCTGGGGCCAACGTCCTGACTTTC.

The chain has TRBV25-1 and TRBJ2-7, with D possibly matching TRBD1 (5 bases). Trimming removed 8 bases at V and 2 bases at J, with 16 bases between. Looked up from germline, CDR1 is MGHDK and CDR2 is SYGVNS. CDR3 length: 14 residues. The CDR3: CASSLRGFTYEQYF. The CDR3, as DNA: TGTGCCAGCTCACTAAGGGGCTTTACCTACGAGCAGTACTTC.

The table lists this clonotype with many counts. CDR3: CASSVGPGGPQHF. Here the CDR3 DNA reads TGTGCCAGCAGCGTGGGCCCGGGTGGTCCCCAGCATTTT. The chain uses TRBV9 and TRBJ1-5; D remains ambiguous. CDR3 length equals 13 residues. CDR1 and CDR2 from the germline V gene are SGDLS and YYNGEE. Trimming pared 2 bases from V and 10 bases from J, leaving 13 bases between.

In this sample, this clonotype turned up many times. The chain employs TRBV6-5 and TRBJ1-6; D remains unclear. The CDR3 consists of 13 residues. Germline V CDR1 and CDR2: MNHEY, SVGAGI. The V gene lost 6 bases and the J gene lost 10 bases, with 13 bases spanning the gap. CDR3 sequence: CASRPAGRSPLHF. The CDR3 bases are TGTGCCAGCAGACCGGCCGGGCGATCACCCCTCCACTTT.

V usage is TRBV2 and J usage is TRBJ2-5; TRBD2 matches 13 bases. Near its end, the DNA agrees better with TRBJ2-7, so the J call may be wrong. Germline V gene lookup returns CDR1 SNHLY and CDR2 FYNNEI. This CDR3 has 15 residues. The CDR3 sequence is CASRLLAGGPYEQYF. The DNA of the CDR3 is TGTGCCAGCAGGCTACTAGCGGGAGGGCCGTACGAGCAGTACTTC.

This clonotype was counted ten times or more. The chain joins TRBV12-3 or TRBV12-4 to TRBJ2-7, with 7 bases lining up with TRBD2. This CDR3 is built from 15 residues. Trimming cost V 4 bases and J 0 bases; bases outside gene matches: 6. The CDR3 is CASSSIAGSSYEQYF. The CDR3 DNA is TGTGCCAGCAGTTCCATAGCGGGTAGCTCCTACGAGCAGTACTTC.

This chain joins TRBV7-9 and TRBJ2-7, with 10 bases that match TRBD2. The end of the DNA aligns better with TRBJ2-1, so the J call may be wrong. This CDR3 is built from 16 residues. CDR1 SEHNR and CDR2 FQNEAQ come from the germline V gene (reference sequence). The CDR3 DNA is TGTGCCAGCAGCTTAGACTCTAGCGGGAGTTCCGATGAGCAGTTCTTC. Its protein product is CASSLDSSGSSDEQFF.

The CDR3 coding sequence is TGTGCCAGCAGTTACGAGGCGGGAGCGTTACACGAGCAGTACTTC. This encodes CASSYEAGALHEQYF. The chain uses TRBV6-6 and TRBJ2-7; TRBD2 aligns across 7 bases. Trimming took 2 bases from V and 5 from J; bases not matched to a gene: 9. CDR1 is MNHNY, CDR2 SVGAGI, per germline (reference sequence). The CDR3 is 15 amino acids.

This clonotype was seen repeatedly, ten times or more. The V gene is TRBV2, the J gene TRBJ1-1; D is possibly TRBD1 (5 bases). This CDR3 is 14 amino acids long. Trimming removed 7 bases from V and 6 bases from J, with 18 bases in between. Germline CDR1 and CDR2: SNHLY and FYNNEI. The CDR3 sequence is CASTLGRLMAEAFF. The CDR3 DNA is TGTGCCAGCACTTTGGGACGGTTAATGGCTGAAGCTTTCTTT.

This chain uses TRBV28 with TRBJ1-2; D may be TRBD1 (5 bases). Germline V lookup: CDR1 MDHEN, CDR2 SYDVKM. Trimming cost V 4 bases and J 8 bases, with 17 bases left between them. The CDR3 runs to 14 residues. The DNA of the CDR3 is TGTGCCAGCAGTTCCGGGGCTAGAGTGGGCGGCTACACCTTC. Residues: CASSSGARVGGYTF.